This passage covers 15 T cell receptor beta chains from one sample sequenced in a study of T cell repertoires in cytomegalovirus infection. TCRdb processed the reads anew with MiXCR; each CDR3 protein has one entry. Among fewer than 1,000,000 distinct CDR3 sequences listed, approximately 31% were seen once. These receptors have no known antigen. This specimen was cultured CD8+ T cells from PBMCs, taken from culture after CMV antigen stimulation. The receptors shown here come from a human donor in good health (CMV status not recorded). Some clones in this sample may be carry-over from other donors' samples.

The DNA for the CDR3 is TGCGCCAGCAAAGGAGGAATTTCCGGGGAGCTGTTTTTT. Protein: CASKGGISGELFF. This chain uses TRBV10-2 with TRBJ2-2, with a tentative D call TRBD2 (5 bases). Germline V gene lookup returns CDR1 WSHSY and CDR2 SAAADI. V was pared by 7 bases and J by 6 bases, with 12 bases between. This CDR3 has 13 residues.

This clonotype has a count of ten or more. CDR3 loop: CASGPGGVQETQYF. In nucleotides, the CDR3 is TGTGCTAGTGGTCCCGGGGGGGTGCAAGAGACCCAGTACTTC. This rearrangement joins TRBV12-5 to TRBJ2-5; 8 bases are a match to TRBD2. CDR3 size: 14 residues. Germline V gene lookup returns CDR1 LGHNT and CDR2 FRNRAP. V trimming: 5 bases; J trimming: 2 bases; junction bases outside the gene matches: 4.

This clonotype was picked up a small number of times. The genes are TRBV11-3 and TRBJ2-1, with 11 bases aligning to TRBD2. The J segment lost 8 bases and the V segment lost 1 base, leaving 4 bases of the junction unmatched. This CDR3 region has 15 residues. The V gene's germline CDR1 is SGHNT and CDR2 YENEEA. CDR3 loop: CASSLGSGGAHEQFF. The CDR3 DNA reads TGTGCCAGCAGCTTAGGTAGCGGGGGGGCTCATGAGCAGTTCTTC.

This chain connects TRBV4-2 to TRBJ2-2; D possibly corresponds to TRBD2 (7 bases). Germline-derived CDR1 and CDR2 are LGHNA and YNFKEQ. This CDR3 contains 17 residues. Trimming cost V 1 base and J 4 bases, with 16 bases left between them. The CDR3 nucleotides are TGTGCCAGCAGCCAAGTGGTCGGGGGGCAGGGCACCGGGGAGCTGTTTTTT. This gives the protein CASSQVVGGQGTGELFF.

This clonotype was seen a handful of times. This CDR3 is CASSPRLYGTGVNTEAFF. Written as DNA, the CDR3 is TGTGCCAGCAGCCCGCGTCTCTATGGGACAGGGGTTAACACTGAAGCTTTCTTT. V is TRBV7-9 and J is TRBJ1-1, with 10 bases fitting TRBD1. Per the germline V gene, CDR1 is SEHNR and CDR2 is FQNEAQ (reference sequence). V lost 5 bases, J lost 2 bases, and 14 bases stayed unmatched. This CDR3 region has 18 residues.

This clonotype was recorded a few times. The gene calls are TRBV7-9 and TRBJ1-2; D gene uncertain. Per the germline V gene, CDR1 is SEHNR and CDR2 is FQNEAQ (reference sequence). The CDR3 is 13 residues long. V was trimmed by 5 bases and J by 4 bases, leaving 11 bases between them. CDR3 sequence reads: CASSPTGFYGYTF. CDR3 in DNA: TGTGCCAGCAGCCCGACCGGATTCTATGGCTACACCTTC.

This clonotype turned up a few times. The CDR3, as DNA: TGTGCCAGCACCCCTTGGGGGGCCCCAGTCGAGCAGTACGTC. Protein sequence: CASTPWGAPVEQYV. V gene TRBV6-6 combines with J gene TRBJ2-7, with D tentatively TRBD1 or TRBD2 (6 bases each). The CDR3 extends over 14 amino acids. Germline V CDR1 and CDR2: MNHNY, SVGAGI (reference sequence). Trimming cost V 7 bases and J 6 bases, with 19 bases left between them.

This clonotype showed up just a few times. The CDR3: CASSLTSGISTDTQYF. CDR3 sequence (DNA): TGCGCCAGCAGCCTTACCTCGGGGATTAGCACAGATACGCAGTATTTT. The chain employs TRBV4-1 and TRBJ2-3, with D possibly being TRBD2 (5 bases). Germline lookup yields CDR1 MGHRA and CDR2 YSYEKL. V was cut by 4 bases and J by 0 bases, with 14 bases left in between. The CDR3 is made up of 16 amino acids.

Details on this clonotype: The junction and the germline gene differ at one end; a read error may be behind it. The chain links TRBV4-1 to TRBJ1-1; D call uncertain. Germline V lookup: CDR1 MGHRA, CDR2 YSYEKL. CDR3 size: 13 residues. The CDR3 nucleotides are TGTGCCAGCAGCCAAGACTTTGGCCCCGAAGCTTTCTTT. This sequence encodes CASSQDFGPEAFF.

The J gene is TRBJ1-2, the V gene TRBV6-5; D uncertain. The germline gives CDR1 MNHEY, CDR2 SVGAGI. The CDR3 spans 13 residues. Trimming removed 7 bases at V and 4 bases at J, with 13 bases between. The CDR3 nucleotides read TGTGCCAGCAATTCAACAGCGGGCTATGGCTACACCTTC. Translating gives CASNSTAGYGYTF.

The chain couples TRBV20-1 to TRBJ1-2; D call uncertain. In germline, CDR1 is DFQATT, CDR2 SNEGSKA (reference sequence). The CDR3 is 14 residues long. Trimming cost V 0 bases and J 4 bases, with 12 bases left between them. DNA for the CDR3: TGCAGTGCTAGAGATCTGACGACGGCCTATGGCTACACCTTC. It specifies CSARDLTTAYGYTF.

This clonotype was picked up a small number of times. This sequence joins TRBV12-3 or TRBV12-4 and TRBJ1-1; 8 bases agree with TRBD1. CDR3 size: 15 residues. The ends lost 6 bases at V and 1 base at J; junction bases unmatched: 7. Written as DNA, the CDR3 is TGTGCCAGCAGCTCACAGGGGGGGCGGAACACTGAAGCTTTCTTT. Its protein product is CASSSQGGRNTEAFF.

The sample holds many counts of this clonotype. The rearrangement uses TRBV7-2 and TRBJ2-3; TRBD2 is a possible D gene (5 bases). Germline lookup yields CDR1 SGHTA and CDR2 FQGNSA. V was pared by 5 bases and J by 0 bases, with 9 bases between. The CDR3 covers 14 residues. The CDR3 sequence is CASSLDFSTDTQYF. Here the CDR3 DNA reads TGTGCCAGCAGCCTGGACTTTAGCACAGATACGCAGTATTTT.

This clonotype was counted many times. The chain joins TRBV6-2 or TRBV6-3 to TRBJ1-5; no clear D gene. CDR1 is MNHEY and CDR2 is SVGEGT in the germline V gene. The CDR3 is made up of 16 amino acids. Trimming cost V 2 bases and J 0 bases, with 11 bases left between them. CDR3 bases: TGTGCCAGCAGTTACGGGCTAGATTATAGCAATCAGCCCCAGCATTTT. As protein: CASSYGLDYSNQPQHF.

The genes are TRBV10-3 and TRBJ1-3; D call uncertain. V lost 4 bases and J 1 base, leaving 11 bases between the germline ends. This CDR3 has 15 amino acids. Germline V gene sequence: CDR1 ENHRY, CDR2 SYGVKD. The CDR3 coding sequence is TGTGCCATCAGTGCTTCGGGGAAATCTGGAAACACCATATATTTT. This sequence encodes CAISASGKSGNTIYF.